This T cell receptor beta chain originates from a study of OX40 agonist ivuxolimab in advanced cancers. TCRdb's copy holds only in-frame clones and misses some; the assay was immunoSEQ multiplex PCR. The sample has around 140,000 clones; around 93% are singletons. Trimming stripped 8 bases from V and 5 bases from J, with 4 bases between. Germline V gene lookup returns CDR1 SEHNR and CDR2 FQNEAQ (reference sequence). This CDR3 is built from 10 residues. The specimen was CD4+ or CD8+ T cells sorted from blood, collected in a trial of the OX40 agonist ivuxolimab. The chain couples TRBV7-9 to TRBJ1-5; D uncertain. This clonotype originated in an adult with an advanced solid tumor such as melanoma, head and neck, liver or kidney cancer. CDR3 amino acids: CASGDQPQHF. The CDR3, as DNA: TGTGCCAGCGGAGATCAGCCCCAGCATTTT.